What follows is one T cell receptor beta chain and its context. These data belong to a study of STAT5B mutations in CD4+ large granular lymphocyte leukemia. The method was immunoSEQ multiplex PCR; TCRdb's version includes in-frame clones alone and lacks a portion of them. Counted here are roughly 4,300 clones, 76% occurring once; the ten biggest clones make up around 70%. The sequencing sample was made of PBMCs. This receptor was identified in a man between 65 and 80 years old with CD4+ T-cell large granular lymphocyte leukemia.

The CDR3 loop is CASSQDYFGTAYEQYF. CDR3 in DNA: TGCGCCAGCAGCCAGGATTACTTCGGGACGGCCTACGAGCAGTACTTC. The chain links TRBV4-3 to TRBJ2-7, with D perhaps TRBD1 or TRBD2 (5 bases each). V lost 3 bases and J 2 bases, leaving 17 bases between the germline ends. Germline loops: CDR1 LGHNA, CDR2 YSLEER. This CDR3 has 16 amino acids.